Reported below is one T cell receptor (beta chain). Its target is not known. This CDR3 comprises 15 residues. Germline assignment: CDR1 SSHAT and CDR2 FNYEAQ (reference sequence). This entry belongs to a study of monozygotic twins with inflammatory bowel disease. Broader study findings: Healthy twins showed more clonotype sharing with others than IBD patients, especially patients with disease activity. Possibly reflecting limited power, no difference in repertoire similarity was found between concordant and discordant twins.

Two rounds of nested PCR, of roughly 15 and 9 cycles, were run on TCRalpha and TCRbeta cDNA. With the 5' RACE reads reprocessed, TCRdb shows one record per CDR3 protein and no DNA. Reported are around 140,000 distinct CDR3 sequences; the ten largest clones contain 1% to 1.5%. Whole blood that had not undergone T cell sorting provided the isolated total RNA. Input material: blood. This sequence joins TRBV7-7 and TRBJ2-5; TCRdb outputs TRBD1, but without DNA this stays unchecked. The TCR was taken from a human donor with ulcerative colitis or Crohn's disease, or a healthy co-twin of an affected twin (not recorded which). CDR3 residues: CASSLAGAGQETQYF.